Described below is a single TCR beta chain sequence and its context. What it recognizes is unknown. One end of the junction fails to match germline, which may point to a read error. The data belong to a study of identical twins. Findings and caveats of the study: Beta clonotypes that were abundant in cord blood contained fewer insertions, a pattern absent from memory repertoires.

MiXCR, run by TCRdb on the 5' RACE reads, gives a single entry per CDR3 protein. This sample carries about 810,000 distinct CDR3 sequences, about 12% of them seen once, and the ten largest clones take roughly 1.6%. Germline CDR1 SGHRS, CDR2 YFSETQ. The CDR3 runs 16 residues. The same data also went into a second study, on yellow fever vaccine responses in identical twins.

This chain connects TRBV5-1 to TRBJ2-1; the match to TRBD2 covers 14 bases. This receptor was obtained from a woman aged 18-35 years in good health. The sequenced sample was PBMCs. The CDR3 sequence: CASSLRTSGGKNERFF. The DNA of the CDR3 is TGCGCCAGCAGCTTGAGGACTAGCGGGGGGAAAAATGAGCGGTTCTTC.